The clone carrying this TCR beta chain appeared many times. The antigen remains unidentified. These data come from a study of T cell repertoires in cytomegalovirus infection. Overall study: TCR beta signatures that were public indicated CMV infection and matching HLA type. Findings and limits, study-wide: Public TCR beta family frequency separated CMV-and-HLA carriers, including in an independent cohort. HLA-C-restricted CMV clonotypes gave the most frequent clonotype in two of eight donors.

From the reads, TCRdb called clonotypes with MiXCR, one entry per CDR3 protein. Here the sample spans around 320,000 distinct CDR3 sequences, 9% to 9.5% being singletons. The receptor was isolated from a human donor in good health (CMV status not recorded). Some clones in this sample may be carry-over from other donors' samples. Sequencing was carried out using PBMCs.

CDR3: CASSYGLSSYNEQFF. The CDR3 nucleotides read TGTGCCAGCAGTTACGGCCTAAGCTCCTACAATGAGCAGTTCTTC. This chain links TRBV6-2 or TRBV6-3 with TRBJ2-1, with no clear D. CDR1 and CDR2 from the germline V gene are MNHEY and SVGEGT. The V end was cut by 2 bases, the J end by 0 bases, with 8 bases between. The CDR3 has 15 amino acids.